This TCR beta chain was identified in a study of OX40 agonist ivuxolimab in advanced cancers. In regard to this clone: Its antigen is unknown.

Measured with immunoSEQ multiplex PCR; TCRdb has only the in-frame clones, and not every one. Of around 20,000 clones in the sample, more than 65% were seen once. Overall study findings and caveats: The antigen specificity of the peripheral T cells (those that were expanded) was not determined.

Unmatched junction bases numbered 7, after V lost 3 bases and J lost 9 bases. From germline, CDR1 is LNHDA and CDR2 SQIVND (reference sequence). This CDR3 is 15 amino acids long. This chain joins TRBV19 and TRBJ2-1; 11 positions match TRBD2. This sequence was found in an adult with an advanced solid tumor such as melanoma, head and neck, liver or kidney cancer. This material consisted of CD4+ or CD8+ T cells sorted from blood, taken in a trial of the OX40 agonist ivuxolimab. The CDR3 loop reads CASSISSGRASEQFF. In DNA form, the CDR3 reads TGTGCCAGTAGTATTAGTAGCGGGAGGGCCTCTGAGCAGTTCTTC.